The 17 T cell receptor beta chains listed next were all sequenced from one sample in a study of blood T cell repertoires in COVID-19 (dated by TCRdb to between 2020 and 2021). Libraries came from the immunoSEQ multiplex PCR assay. What TCRdb holds here is the immuneACCESS table cut down to in-frame rearrangements. Part of the clones is not present; checked against another copy, under half of the missing clones reflect an unresolved V gene, and the others are unexplained. The sample table lists around 220,000 clones, 84% of them with a count of one. The ten largest clones take up 7.8% of the sample. Sequenced material: peripheral blood. The receptors were gathered from a woman older than 75 with COVID-19, enrolled during active disease.

Only a few counts were recorded for this clone. The sample has other DNA sequences that encode this CDR3 too. The V and J genes are TRBV2 and TRBJ1-5; D unresolved. The V and J ends lost 6 bases and 0 bases respectively, with 6 bases between them. This CDR3 is 13 amino acids long. Germline assignment: CDR1 SNHLY and CDR2 FYNNEI. CDR3 sequence reads: CASRRDSNQPQHF. CDR3 coding DNA: TGTGCCAGCAGGAGGGATAGCAATCAGCCCCAGCATTTT.

This CDR3 reads CASSVGGVNSPLHF. In DNA, the CDR3 is TGTGCCAGCAGCGTAGGGGGGGTTAATTCACCCCTCCACTTT. This sequence joins TRBV9 and TRBJ1-6; TRBD1 might be the D (5 bases). Trimming pared 0 bases from V and 6 bases from J, leaving 7 bases between. CDR1 and CDR2 (germline): SGDLS, YYNGEE. This CDR3 has 14 residues.

The rearrangement links TRBV4-2 to TRBJ1-2; D remains unclear. This CDR3 region has 14 residues. CDR1 and CDR2 from the germline V gene are LGHNA and YNFKEQ. The V gene lost 0 bases and the J gene lost 4 bases, with 9 bases spanning the gap. The CDR3 protein is CASSQDRGTYGYTF. In DNA form, the CDR3 reads TGTGCCAGCAGCCAAGACCGCGGCACCTATGGCTACACCTTC.

The chain uses TRBV5-1 and TRBJ2-2; the D gene is possibly TRBD1 (6 bases). Germline-derived CDR1 and CDR2 are SGHRS and YFSETQ. V lost 0 bases and J lost 5, with 14 bases in between. The CDR3 is 16 residues long. Here the CDR3 reads CASSLVAGDRTGELFF. CDR3 nucleotides: TGCGCCAGCAGCTTGGTAGCAGGGGATCGGACCGGGGAGCTGTTTTTT.

The V call is TRBV6-5, the J call TRBJ2-2; possible D gene TRBD2, 6 bases. This CDR3 region has 12 residues. Germline V gene data show CDR1 as MNHEY and CDR2 as SVGAGI. The V end lost 6 bases, the J end lost 6 bases, and 8 bases lay between the germline ends. CDR3 protein: CASRGGAGELFF. The CDR3, as DNA: TGTGCCAGCAGAGGCGGGGCCGGGGAGCTGTTTTTT.

The chain combines TRBV28 with TRBJ1-2; 9 nucleotides line up with TRBD1. Looked up from germline, CDR1 is MDHEN and CDR2 is SYDVKM. Germline trimming cut 6 bases from V and 0 bases from J; bases unmatched to any gene: 5. There are 15 residues in the CDR3. CDR3 sequence: CASSDWTGANYGYTF. CDR3 sequence (DNA): TGTGCCAGCAGCGACTGGACAGGGGCTAACTATGGCTACACCTTC.

The rearrangement uses TRBV18 and TRBJ2-1; perhaps TRBD1 as D (6 bases). Looked up from germline, CDR1 is KGHSH and CDR2 is LQKENI. The ends were cut back, 5 bases at V and 9 bases at J, with 14 bases in the middle. CDR3 length: 13 residues. The CDR3 loop is CASSTNRDIEQFF. CDR3 coding DNA: TGTGCCAGCTCAACAAACAGGGATATTGAGCAGTTCTTC.

The chain employs TRBV7-3 and TRBJ2-2; 9 bases align to TRBD1. CDR3 length: 14 amino acids. The V gene end was trimmed by 3 bases and the J gene end by 5 bases; junction bases not matched to a gene: 1. Germline V lookup: CDR1 SGHTA, CDR2 FQGTGA. This CDR3 reads CASSLGTGTGELFF. DNA for the CDR3: TGTGCCAGCAGCTTGGGGACAGGGACCGGGGAGCTGTTTTTT.

There are a few counts of this clone. This chain links TRBV24-1 with TRBJ1-2, with D maybe TRBD1 (6 bases). The germline gives CDR1 KGHDR, CDR2 SFDVKD. Trimming removed 4 bases from V and 14 bases from J, with 19 bases in between. The CDR3 has 13 amino acids. The CDR3 nucleotides read TGTGCCACCAGTGACTCCGGACAGCCCTCTAAGACCTTC. It specifies CATSDSGQPSKTF.

This clone was recorded a few times. J is TRBJ2-5 and V is TRBV24-1; a weak D match, TRBD2 (5 bases). V lost 9 bases and J 2 bases, leaving 6 bases between the germline ends. This CDR3 region has 11 residues. Per the germline V gene, CDR1 is KGHDR and CDR2 is SFDVKD. The DNA for the CDR3 is TGTGCCACCGGGGAGCAAGAGACCCAGTACTTC. This gives the protein CATGEQETQYF.

CDR3 bases: TGCAGAGTAGGGGGTGGAGAGACCCAGTACTTC. Its protein is CRVGGGETQYF. The rearrangement uses TRBV20-1 and TRBJ2-5; TRBD1 is a possible D gene (6 bases). Germline CDR1 DFQATT, CDR2 SNEGSKA (reference sequence). CDR3 length equals 11 residues.

This rearrangement joins TRBV6-1 to TRBJ2-5; 10 bases align to TRBD1. Germline assignment: CDR1 MNHNS and CDR2 SASEGT. The CDR3 consists of 13 residues. J lost 10 bases, V lost 2 bases, and 4 bases had no gene match. The CDR3 DNA reads TGTGCCAGCAGTGAATGGACAGGGGGAAACCAGTACTTC. Translated, it gives CASSEWTGGNQYF.

This rearrangement joins TRBV19 to TRBJ2-6, with D possibly TRBD2 on 6 matching bases. The CDR3 is 17 amino acids. Trimming took off 5 bases at V and 0 bases at J, with 14 bases between the two ends. Germline V lookup: CDR1 LNHDA, CDR2 SQIVND (reference sequence). The CDR3 DNA reads as TGTGCCAGTAGTCTCACTTTAGCGGTCTCTGGGGCCAACGTCCTGACTTTC. Translating gives CASSLTLAVSGANVLTF.

The genes are TRBV5-8 and TRBJ2-2, with 7 nucleotides matching TRBD2. The V gene end was trimmed by 4 bases and the J gene end by 4 bases; junction bases not matched to a gene: 13. CDR1 is SGHTS, CDR2 YDEGEE, per germline. The CDR3 consists of 17 residues. CDR3 in DNA: TGTGCCAGCAGCCCGGCCCCGGGGAGGGAAGGCACCGGGGAGCTGTTTTTT. Encoded protein: CASSPAPGREGTGELFF.

The chain recombines TRBV29-1 with TRBJ2-3; D is possibly TRBD1 (5 bases). The CDR3 is made up of 15 amino acids. The V gene lost 0 bases and the J gene lost 4 bases, with 14 bases spanning the gap. Germline values: CDR1 SQVTM, CDR2 ANQGSEA. CDR3 protein: CSVEDPKDSADTQYF. The CDR3 bases are TGCAGCGTTGAAGATCCCAAAGACAGCGCAGATACGCAGTATTTT.

The chain recombines TRBV10-3 with TRBJ1-1; the match to TRBD1 covers 8 bases. Germline V gene lookup returns CDR1 ENHRY and CDR2 SYGVKD. V trimming: 6 bases; J trimming: 6 bases; junction bases outside the gene matches: 12. CDR3 length equals 15 residues. The CDR3 DNA reads TGTGCCATCAGAACTTACGGGACAGGTAGCCCTGAAGCTTTCTTT. Its translation: CAIRTYGTGSPEAFF.

V usage is TRBV29-1 and J usage is TRBJ2-7; perhaps TRBD2 as D (6 bases). The CDR3 sequence is 13 residues long. V gave up 6 bases and J gave up 0 bases, with 12 bases separating them. Germline assignment: CDR1 SQVTM and CDR2 ANQGSEA. The CDR3 sequence: CSVRDPGSYEQYF. The CDR3 coding sequence is TGCAGCGTGCGGGACCCGGGCTCCTACGAGCAGTACTTC.